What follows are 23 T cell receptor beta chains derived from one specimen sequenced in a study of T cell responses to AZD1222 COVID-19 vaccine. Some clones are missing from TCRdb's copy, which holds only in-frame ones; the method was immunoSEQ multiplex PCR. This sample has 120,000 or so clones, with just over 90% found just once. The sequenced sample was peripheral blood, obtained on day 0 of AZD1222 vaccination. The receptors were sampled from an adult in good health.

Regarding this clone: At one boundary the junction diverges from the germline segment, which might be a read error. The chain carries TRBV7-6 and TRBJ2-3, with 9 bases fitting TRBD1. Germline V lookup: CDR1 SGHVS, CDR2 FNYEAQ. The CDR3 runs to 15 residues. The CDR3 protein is CASSLETPGTGMQDF. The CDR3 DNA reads TGTGCCAGCAGCTTAGAGACCCCCGGGACAGGGATGCAGGATTTT.

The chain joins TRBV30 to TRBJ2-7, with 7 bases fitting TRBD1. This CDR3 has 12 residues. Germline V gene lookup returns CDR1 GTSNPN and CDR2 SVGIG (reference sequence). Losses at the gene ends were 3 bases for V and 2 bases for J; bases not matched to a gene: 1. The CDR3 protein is CAWRTGPYEQYF. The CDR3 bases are TGTGCCTGGAGGACAGGGCCCTACGAGCAGTACTTC.

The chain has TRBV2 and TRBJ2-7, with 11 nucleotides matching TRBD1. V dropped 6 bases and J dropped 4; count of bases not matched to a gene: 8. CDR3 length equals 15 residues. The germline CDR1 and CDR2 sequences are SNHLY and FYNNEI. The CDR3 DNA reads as TGTGCCAGCAGCTCACCTCGGGACAGGGGGTACGAGCAGTACTTC. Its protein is CASSSPRDRGYEQYF.

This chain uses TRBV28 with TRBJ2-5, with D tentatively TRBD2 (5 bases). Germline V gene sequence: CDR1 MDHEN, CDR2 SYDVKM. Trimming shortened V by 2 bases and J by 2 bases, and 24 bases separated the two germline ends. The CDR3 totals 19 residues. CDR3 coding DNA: TGTGCCAGCAGTTTAGATGCCCCACTTAGTCTAGCCGTACAAGAGACCCAGTACTTC. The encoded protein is CASSLDAPLSLAVQETQYF.

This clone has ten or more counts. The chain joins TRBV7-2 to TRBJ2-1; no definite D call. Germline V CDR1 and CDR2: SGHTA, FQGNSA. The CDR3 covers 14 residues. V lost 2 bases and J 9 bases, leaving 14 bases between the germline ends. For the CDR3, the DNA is TGTGCCAGCAGCTTAATGGTAGGAGCCGCTGAGCAGTTCTTC. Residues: CASSLMVGAAEQFF.

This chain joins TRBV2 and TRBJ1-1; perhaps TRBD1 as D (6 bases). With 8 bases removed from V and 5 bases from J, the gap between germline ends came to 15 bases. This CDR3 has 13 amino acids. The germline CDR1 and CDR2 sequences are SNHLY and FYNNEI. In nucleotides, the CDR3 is TGTGCCAGCTCCGGGGGGGCGCGGACTGAAGCTTTCTTT. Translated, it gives CASSGGARTEAFF.

For the CDR3, the DNA is TGCGCCAGCAGCCAACAGACGAACACTGAAGCTTTCTTT. Translating gives CASSQQTNTEAFF. The chain carries TRBV5-1 and TRBJ1-1; D gene unclear. V lost 4 bases to trimming and J lost 1 base, with 8 bases between them. Germline-derived CDR1 and CDR2 are SGHRS and YFSETQ. This CDR3 has 13 amino acids. The full variable domain, its missing parts supplied by reference TRBV5-1 and TRBJ1-1, is KAGVTQTPRYLIKTRGQQVTLSCSPISGHRSVSWYQQTPGQGLQFLFEYFSETQRNKGNFPGRFSGRQFSNSRSEMNVSTLELGDSALYLCASSQQTNTEAFFGQGTRLTVV.

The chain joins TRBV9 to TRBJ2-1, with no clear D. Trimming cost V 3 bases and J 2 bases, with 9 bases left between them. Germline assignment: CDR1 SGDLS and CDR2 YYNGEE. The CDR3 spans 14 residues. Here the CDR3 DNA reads TGTGCCAGCAGCGCCGGGTGGACCTACAATGAGCAGTTCTTC. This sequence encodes CASSAGWTYNEQFF.

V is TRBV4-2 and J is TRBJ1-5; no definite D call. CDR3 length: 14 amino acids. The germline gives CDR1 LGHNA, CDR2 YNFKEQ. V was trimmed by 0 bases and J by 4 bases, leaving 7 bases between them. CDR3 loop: CASSQDSGNQPQHF. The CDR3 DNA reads TGTGCCAGCAGCCAAGATTCCGGGAATCAGCCCCAGCATTTT.

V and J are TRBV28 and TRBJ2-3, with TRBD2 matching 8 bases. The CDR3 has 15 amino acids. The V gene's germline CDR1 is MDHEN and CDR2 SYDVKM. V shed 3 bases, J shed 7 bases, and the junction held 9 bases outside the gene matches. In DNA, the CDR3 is TGTGCCAGCAGTTTTGTAGCGGGGACATCCCATACGCAGTATTTT. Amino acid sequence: CASSFVAGTSHTQYF. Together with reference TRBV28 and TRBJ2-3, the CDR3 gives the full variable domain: DVKVTQSSRYLVKRTGEKVFLECVQDMDHENMFWYRQDPGLGLRLIYFSYDVKMKEKGDIPEGYSVSREKKERFSLILESASTNQTSMYLCASSFVAGTSHTQYFGPGTRLTVL.

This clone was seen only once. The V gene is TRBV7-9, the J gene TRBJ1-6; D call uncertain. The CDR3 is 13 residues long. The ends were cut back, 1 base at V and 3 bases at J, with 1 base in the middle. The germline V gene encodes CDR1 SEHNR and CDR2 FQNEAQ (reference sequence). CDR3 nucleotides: TGTGCCAGCAGCTTAGACTATAATTCACCCCTCCACTTT. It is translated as CASSLDYNSPLHF.

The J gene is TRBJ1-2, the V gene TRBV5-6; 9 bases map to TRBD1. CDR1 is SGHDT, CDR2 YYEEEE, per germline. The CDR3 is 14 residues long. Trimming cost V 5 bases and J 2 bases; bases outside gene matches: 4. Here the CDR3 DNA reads TGTGCCAGCAGTTACGGGACAGGGAACTATGGCTACACCTTC. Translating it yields CASSYGTGNYGYTF.

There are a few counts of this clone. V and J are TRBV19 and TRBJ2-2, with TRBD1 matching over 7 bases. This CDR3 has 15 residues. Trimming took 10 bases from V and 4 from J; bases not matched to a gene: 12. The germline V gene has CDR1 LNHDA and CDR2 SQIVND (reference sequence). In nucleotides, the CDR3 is TGTGCCACCGCATTATACAGGGGCTTCACCGGGGAGCTGTTTTTT. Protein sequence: CATALYRGFTGELFF.

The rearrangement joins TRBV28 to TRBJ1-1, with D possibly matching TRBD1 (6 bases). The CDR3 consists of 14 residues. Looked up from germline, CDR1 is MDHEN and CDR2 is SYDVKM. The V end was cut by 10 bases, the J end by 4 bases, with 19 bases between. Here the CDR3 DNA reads TGTGCCACCCGAGGGGGGGGGCCTTTCACTGAAGCTTTCTTT. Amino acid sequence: CATRGGGPFTEAFF.

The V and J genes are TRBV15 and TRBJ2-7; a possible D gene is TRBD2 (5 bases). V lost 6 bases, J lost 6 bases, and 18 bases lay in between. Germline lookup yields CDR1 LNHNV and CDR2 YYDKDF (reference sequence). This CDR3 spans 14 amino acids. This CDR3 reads CATRRASGASEQYF. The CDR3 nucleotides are TGTGCCACCAGGAGGGCCTCGGGCGCGTCCGAGCAGTACTTC.

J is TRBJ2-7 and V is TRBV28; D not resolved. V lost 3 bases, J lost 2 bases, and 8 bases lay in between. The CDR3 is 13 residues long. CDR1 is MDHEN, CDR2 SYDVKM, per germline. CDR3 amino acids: CASSFNRPYEQYF. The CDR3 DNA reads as TGTGCCAGCAGTTTTAACCGTCCCTACGAGCAGTACTTC.

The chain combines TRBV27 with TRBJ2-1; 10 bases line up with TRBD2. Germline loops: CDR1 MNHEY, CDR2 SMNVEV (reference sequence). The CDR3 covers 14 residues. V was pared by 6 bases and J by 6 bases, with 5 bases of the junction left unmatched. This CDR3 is CASRTGTSVNEQFF. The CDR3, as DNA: TGTGCCAGCAGGACCGGGACTAGCGTCAATGAGCAGTTCTTC.

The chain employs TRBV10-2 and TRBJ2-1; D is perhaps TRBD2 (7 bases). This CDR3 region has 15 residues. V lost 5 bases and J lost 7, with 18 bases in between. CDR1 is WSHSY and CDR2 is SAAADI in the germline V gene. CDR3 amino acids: CASSQGGAPGNEQFF. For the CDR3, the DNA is TGCGCCAGCAGTCAAGGGGGGGCCCCGGGGAATGAGCAGTTCTTC.

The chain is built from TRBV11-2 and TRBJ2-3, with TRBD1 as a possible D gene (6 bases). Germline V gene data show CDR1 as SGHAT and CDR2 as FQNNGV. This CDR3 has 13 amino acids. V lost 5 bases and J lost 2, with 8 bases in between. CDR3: CASSRDTTDTQYF. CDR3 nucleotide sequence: TGTGCCAGCAGCCGGGACACCACAGATACGCAGTATTTT.

The CDR3, as DNA: TGTGCCAGCTCACCATCAGGGAGCAATCAGCCCCAGCATTTT. Translating it yields CASSPSGSNQPQHF. V is TRBV18 and J is TRBJ1-5, with D maybe TRBD1 (5 bases). The CDR3 is 14 residues long. The germline V gene has CDR1 KGHSH and CDR2 LQKENI. V lost 2 bases, J lost 1 base, and 6 bases lay in between.

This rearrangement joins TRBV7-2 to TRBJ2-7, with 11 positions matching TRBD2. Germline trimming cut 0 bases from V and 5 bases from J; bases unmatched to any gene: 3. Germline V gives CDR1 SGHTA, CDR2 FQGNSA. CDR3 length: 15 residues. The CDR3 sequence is CASSLAVAGGDEQYF. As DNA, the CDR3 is TGTGCCAGCAGCTTAGCCGTAGCGGGAGGGGACGAGCAGTACTTC.

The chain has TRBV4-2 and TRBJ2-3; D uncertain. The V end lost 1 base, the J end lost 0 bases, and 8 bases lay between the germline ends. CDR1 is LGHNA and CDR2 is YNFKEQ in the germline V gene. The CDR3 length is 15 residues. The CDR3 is CASSQGSSSTDTQYF. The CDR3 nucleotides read TGTGCCAGCAGCCAAGGGTCATCTAGCACAGATACGCAGTATTTT.

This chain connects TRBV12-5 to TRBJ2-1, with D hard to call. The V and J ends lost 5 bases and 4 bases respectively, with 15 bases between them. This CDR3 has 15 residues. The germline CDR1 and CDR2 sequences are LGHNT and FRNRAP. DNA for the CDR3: TGTGCTAGTGGTCCCGGCGGTGCAATATACAATGAGCAGTTCTTC. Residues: CASGPGGAIYNEQFF.